The following is a T cell receptor beta chain sequence with its context. The antigen is undetermined. V gave up 2 bases and J gave up 3 bases; unmatched junction bases: 1. This CDR3 spans 15 amino acids. Germline CDR1 is SNHLY and CDR2 is FYNNEI. These data are taken from a study of shared clonotypes between healthy human individuals. Overall study findings and caveats: Rarefaction exposed incomplete sorted-subset sequencing despite large depth. Blood was the sole source, and tissue repertoires probably differ. Non-shared clonotypes were found to have lower generation probabilities than the clonotypes that were shared by all four of the sorted-subset donors.

Per the original methods: ImmunoSEQ output held junction-only sequences without quality scores, so filtering differed. Libraries were prepared by immunoSEQ multiplex PCR; TCRdb keeps only in-frame clonotypes and omits some of them. For V, J and clone size, that table is used; D and trimming come from the DNA. The repertoire holds about 960,000 clones, with 76% as singletons. The V gene is TRBV2, the J gene TRBJ2-2; 9 positions match TRBD2. Sequencing input: memory CD4+ T cells sorted from blood. The sample's subset: CD45RA-negative fraction. This sequence was found in a man aged 18 to 29 in good health. The CDR3 DNA reads TGTGCCAGCAGTGAAACTAGCGGGTACACCGGGGAGCTGTTTTTT. Protein: CASSETSGYTGELFF.